This TCR beta chain was documented in a study of response to subunit inactivated influenza vaccine. The study's findings and limits: Authors suggested that a seasonal influenza vaccination recruits few new T cells each time.

TCRdb reanalysed the RT-PCR reads using MiXCR and keeps one entry per CDR3 protein. The data show about 520,000 distinct CDR3 sequences, approximately 7.7% seen once. There are a few counts of this clonotype. Antigen specificity is unknown. This clonotype originated in a man in his fifties or sixties who received an inactivated influenza vaccine. The starting material was PBMCs from blood, obtained around 25 months after vaccination.

The CDR3 sequence: CSARIMASGKGNEQFF. The CDR3 bases are TGCAGTGCTAGAATCATGGCTAGCGGGAAGGGCAATGAGCAGTTCTTC. J is TRBJ2-1 and V is TRBV20-1; 9 bases match TRBD2. The CDR3 runs 16 residues. V shed 2 bases and J 6 bases; nucleotides not matched to a gene: 11. The germline CDR1 and CDR2 sequences are DFQATT and SNEGSKA (reference sequence).